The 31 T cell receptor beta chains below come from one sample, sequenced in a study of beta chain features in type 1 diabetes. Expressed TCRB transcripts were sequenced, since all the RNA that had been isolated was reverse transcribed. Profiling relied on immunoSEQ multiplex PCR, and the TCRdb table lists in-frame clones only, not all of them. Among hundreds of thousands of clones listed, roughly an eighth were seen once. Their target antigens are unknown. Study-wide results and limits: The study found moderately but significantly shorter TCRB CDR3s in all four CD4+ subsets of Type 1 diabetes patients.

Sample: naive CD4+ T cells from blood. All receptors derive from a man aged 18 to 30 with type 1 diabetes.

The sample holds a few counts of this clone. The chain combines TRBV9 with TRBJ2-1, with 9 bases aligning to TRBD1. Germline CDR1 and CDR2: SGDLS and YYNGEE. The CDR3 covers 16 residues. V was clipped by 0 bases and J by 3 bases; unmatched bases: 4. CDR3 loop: CASSVGGTGIYNEQFF. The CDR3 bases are TGTGCCAGCAGCGTAGGGGGGACAGGGATCTACAATGAGCAGTTCTTC.

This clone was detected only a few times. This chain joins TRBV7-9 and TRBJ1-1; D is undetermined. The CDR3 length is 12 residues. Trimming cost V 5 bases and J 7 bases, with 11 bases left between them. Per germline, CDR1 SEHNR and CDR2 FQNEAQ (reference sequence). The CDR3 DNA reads TGTGCCAGCAGCCCCGGACCTCTTGAAGCTTTCTTT. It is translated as CASSPGPLEAFF.

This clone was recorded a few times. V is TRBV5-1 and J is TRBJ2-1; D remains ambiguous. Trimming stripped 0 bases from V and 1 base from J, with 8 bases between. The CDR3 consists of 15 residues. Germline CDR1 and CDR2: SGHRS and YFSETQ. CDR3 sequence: CASSLGSTSYNEQFF. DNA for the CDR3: TGCGCCAGCAGCTTGGGGTCAACTTCCTACAATGAGCAGTTCTTC.

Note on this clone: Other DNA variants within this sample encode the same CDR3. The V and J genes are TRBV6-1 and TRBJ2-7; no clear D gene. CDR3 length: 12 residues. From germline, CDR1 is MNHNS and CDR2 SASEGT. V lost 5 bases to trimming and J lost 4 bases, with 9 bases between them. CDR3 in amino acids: CASSQGPYEQYF. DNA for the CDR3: TGTGCCAGCAGTCAAGGACCATACGAGCAGTACTTC.

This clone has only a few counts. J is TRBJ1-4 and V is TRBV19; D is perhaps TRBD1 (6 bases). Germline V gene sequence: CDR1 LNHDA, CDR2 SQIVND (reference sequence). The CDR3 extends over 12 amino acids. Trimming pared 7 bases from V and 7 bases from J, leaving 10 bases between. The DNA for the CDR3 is TGTGCCAGTACCTTCAGGGGTGAAAAACTGTTTTTT. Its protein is CASTFRGEKLFF.

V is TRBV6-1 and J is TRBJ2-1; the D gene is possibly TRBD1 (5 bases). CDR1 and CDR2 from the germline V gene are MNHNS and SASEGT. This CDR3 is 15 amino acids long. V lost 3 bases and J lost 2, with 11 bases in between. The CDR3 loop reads CASSDRVLTYNEQFF. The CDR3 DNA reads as TGTGCCAGCAGTGACAGGGTATTAACCTACAATGAGCAGTTCTTC.

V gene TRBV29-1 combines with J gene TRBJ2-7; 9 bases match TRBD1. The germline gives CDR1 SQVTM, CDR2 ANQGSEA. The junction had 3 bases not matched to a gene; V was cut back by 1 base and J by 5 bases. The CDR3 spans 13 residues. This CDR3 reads CSVEARDRDEQYF. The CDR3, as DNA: TGCAGCGTTGAAGCTAGGGACAGGGACGAGCAGTACTTC.

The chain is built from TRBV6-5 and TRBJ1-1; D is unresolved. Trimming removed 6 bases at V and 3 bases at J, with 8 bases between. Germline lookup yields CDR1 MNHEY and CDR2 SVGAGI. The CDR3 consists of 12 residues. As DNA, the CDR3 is TGTGCCAGCAGCCAAAGGGACACTGAAGCTTTCTTT. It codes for CASSQRDTEAFF.

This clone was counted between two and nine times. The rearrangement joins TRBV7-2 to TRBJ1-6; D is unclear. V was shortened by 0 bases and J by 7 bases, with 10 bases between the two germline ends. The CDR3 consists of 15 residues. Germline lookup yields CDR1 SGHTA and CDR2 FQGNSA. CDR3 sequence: CASSLAGRVNSPLHF. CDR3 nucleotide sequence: TGTGCCAGCAGCTTAGCGGGCCGGGTCAATTCACCCCTCCACTTT.

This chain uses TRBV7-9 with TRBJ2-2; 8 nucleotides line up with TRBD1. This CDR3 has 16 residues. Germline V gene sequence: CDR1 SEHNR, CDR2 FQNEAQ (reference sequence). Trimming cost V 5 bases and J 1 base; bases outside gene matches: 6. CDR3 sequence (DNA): TGTGCCAGCAGCCCAGAAGGGACAGGGAACACCGGGGAGCTGTTTTTT. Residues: CASSPEGTGNTGELFF.

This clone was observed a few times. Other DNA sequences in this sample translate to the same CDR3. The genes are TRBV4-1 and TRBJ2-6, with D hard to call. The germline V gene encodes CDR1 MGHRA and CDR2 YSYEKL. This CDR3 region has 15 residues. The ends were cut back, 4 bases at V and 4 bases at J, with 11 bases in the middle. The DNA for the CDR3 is TGCGCCAGCAGCCCCGTCGGTCGGGGGGCCAACGTCCTGACTTTC. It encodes CASSPVGRGANVLTF.

The CDR3 nucleotides are TGTGCCAGCAGCCCGGTTCCTCGGCATCAGCCCCAGCATTTT. Amino acid sequence: CASSPVPRHQPQHF. The J gene is TRBJ1-5, the V gene TRBV5-8, with no clear D. Germline CDR1 SGHTS, CDR2 YDEGEE. The length of the CDR3 is 14 residues. Trimming took off 4 bases at V and 5 bases at J, with 13 bases between the two ends.

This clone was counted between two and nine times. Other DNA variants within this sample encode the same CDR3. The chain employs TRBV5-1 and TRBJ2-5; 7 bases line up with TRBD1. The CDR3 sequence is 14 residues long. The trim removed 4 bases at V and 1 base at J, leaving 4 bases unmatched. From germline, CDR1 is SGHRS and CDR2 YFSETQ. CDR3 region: CASSPGQIQETQYF. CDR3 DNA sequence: TGCGCCAGCAGCCCGGGACAGATCCAAGAGACCCAGTACTTC.

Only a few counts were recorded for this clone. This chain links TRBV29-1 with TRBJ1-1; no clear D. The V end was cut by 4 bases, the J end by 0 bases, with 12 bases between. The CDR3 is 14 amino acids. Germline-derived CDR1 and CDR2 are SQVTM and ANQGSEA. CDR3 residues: CSVAARLVNTEAFF. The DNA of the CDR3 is TGCAGCGTTGCGGCCAGACTTGTGAACACTGAAGCTTTCTTT.

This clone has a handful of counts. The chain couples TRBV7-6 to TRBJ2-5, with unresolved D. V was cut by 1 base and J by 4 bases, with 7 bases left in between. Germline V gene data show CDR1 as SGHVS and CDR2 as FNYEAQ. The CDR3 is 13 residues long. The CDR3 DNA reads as TGTGCCAGCAGCTTAGGGGGATCAGAGACCCAGTACTTC. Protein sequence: CASSLGGSETQYF.

DNA for the CDR3: TGTGCCTGGAGTGTGGTTGGGGCCACGCAAGCTTTCTTT. It yields the protein CAWSVVGATQAFF. The V call is TRBV30, the J call TRBJ1-1; D is perhaps TRBD1 (5 bases). Per the germline V gene, CDR1 is GTSNPN and CDR2 is SVGIG (reference sequence). Between the trimmed V and J ends, which lost 0 bases and 9 bases, there was a span of 14 bases. The length of the CDR3 is 13 residues. The full variable domain, its missing parts supplied by reference TRBV30 and TRBJ1-1, is SQTIHQWPATLVQPVGSPLSLECTVEGTSNPNLYWYRQAAGRGLQLLFYSVGIGQISSEVPQNLSASRPQDRQFILSSKKLLLSDSGFYLCAWSVVGATQAFFGQGTRLTVV.

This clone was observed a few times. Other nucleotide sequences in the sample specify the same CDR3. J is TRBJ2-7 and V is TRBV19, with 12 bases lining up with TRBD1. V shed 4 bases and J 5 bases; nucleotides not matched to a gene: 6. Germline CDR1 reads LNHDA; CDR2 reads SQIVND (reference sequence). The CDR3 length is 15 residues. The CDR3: CASSTPGQGANEQYF. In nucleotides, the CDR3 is TGTGCCAGTAGTACCCCGGGACAGGGGGCAAACGAGCAGTACTTC.

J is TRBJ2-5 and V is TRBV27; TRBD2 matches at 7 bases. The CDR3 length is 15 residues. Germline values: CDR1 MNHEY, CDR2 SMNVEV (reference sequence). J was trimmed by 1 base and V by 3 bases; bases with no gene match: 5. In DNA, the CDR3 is TGTGCCAGCAGTTTTTCTGGGGGGGGCCAAGAGACCCAGTACTTC. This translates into CASSFSGGGQETQYF.

CDR3 loop: CASSETGSYGYTF. CDR3 DNA sequence: TGTGCCAGCAGCGAAACAGGGAGCTATGGCTACACCTTC. The V and J genes are TRBV10-3 and TRBJ1-2; D might be TRBD1 (6 bases). The CDR3 totals 13 residues. Germline CDR1 and CDR2: ENHRY and SYGVKD. Between the trimmed V and J ends, which lost 10 bases and 4 bases, there was a span of 16 bases.

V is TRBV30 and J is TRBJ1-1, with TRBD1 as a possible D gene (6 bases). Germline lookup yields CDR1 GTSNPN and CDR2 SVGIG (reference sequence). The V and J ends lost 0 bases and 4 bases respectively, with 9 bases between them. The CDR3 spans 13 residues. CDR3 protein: CAWSVPGVTEAFF. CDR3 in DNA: TGTGCCTGGAGTGTACCAGGGGTCACTGAAGCTTTCTTT.

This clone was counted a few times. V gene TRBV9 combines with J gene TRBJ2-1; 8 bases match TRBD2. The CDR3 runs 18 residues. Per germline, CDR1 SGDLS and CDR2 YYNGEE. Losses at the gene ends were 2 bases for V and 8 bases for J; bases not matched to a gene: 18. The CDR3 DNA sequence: TGTGCCAGCAGCGTGGAGGAAGTAGCGGGGACTATTAGGGATGAGCAGTTCTTC. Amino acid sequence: CASSVEEVAGTIRDEQFF.

The CDR3 DNA follows: TGTGCCAGCAGCTTCCGGGACGGAAGCACAGATACGCAGTATTTT. Translating gives CASSFRDGSTDTQYF. The genes are TRBV13 and TRBJ2-3; TRBD1 or TRBD2 may be the D gene (5 bases each). Germline CDR1 and CDR2: PRHDT and FYEKMQ (reference sequence). This CDR3 region has 15 residues. Between the trimmed V and J ends, which lost 3 bases and 0 bases, there was a span of 10 bases.

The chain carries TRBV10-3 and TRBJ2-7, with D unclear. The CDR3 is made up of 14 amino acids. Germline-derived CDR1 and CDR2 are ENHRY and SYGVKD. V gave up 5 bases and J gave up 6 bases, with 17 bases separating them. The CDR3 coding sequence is TGTGCCATCAGTTCCTTCCCCCCGGACGGCGAGCAGTACTTC. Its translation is CAISSFPPDGEQYF.

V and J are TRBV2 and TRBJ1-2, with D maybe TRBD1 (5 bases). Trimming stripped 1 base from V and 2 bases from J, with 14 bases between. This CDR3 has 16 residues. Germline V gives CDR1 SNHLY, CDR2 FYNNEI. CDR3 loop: CASSEGEGRKNYGYTF. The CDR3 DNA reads TGTGCCAGCAGTGAAGGGGAGGGACGGAAGAACTATGGCTACACCTTC.

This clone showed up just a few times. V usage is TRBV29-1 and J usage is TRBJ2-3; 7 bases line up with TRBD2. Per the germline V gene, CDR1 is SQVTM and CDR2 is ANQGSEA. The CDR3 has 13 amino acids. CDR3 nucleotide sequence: TGCAGTGCCTCTAGCGGCGCCACAGATACGCAGTATTTT. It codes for CSASSGATDTQYF.

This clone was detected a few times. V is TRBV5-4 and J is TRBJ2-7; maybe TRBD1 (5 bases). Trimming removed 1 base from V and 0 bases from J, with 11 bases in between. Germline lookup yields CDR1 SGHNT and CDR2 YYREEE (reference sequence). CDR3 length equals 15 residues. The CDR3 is CASSLTQESSYEQYF. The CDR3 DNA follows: TGTGCCAGCAGCTTGACACAGGAGAGCTCCTACGAGCAGTACTTC. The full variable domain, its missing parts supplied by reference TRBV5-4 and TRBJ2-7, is ETGVTQSPTHLIKTRGQQVTLRCSSQSGHNTVSWYQQALGQGPQFIFQYYREEENGRGNFPPRFSGLQFPNYSSELNVNALELDDSALYLCASSLTQESSYEQYFGPGTRLTVT.

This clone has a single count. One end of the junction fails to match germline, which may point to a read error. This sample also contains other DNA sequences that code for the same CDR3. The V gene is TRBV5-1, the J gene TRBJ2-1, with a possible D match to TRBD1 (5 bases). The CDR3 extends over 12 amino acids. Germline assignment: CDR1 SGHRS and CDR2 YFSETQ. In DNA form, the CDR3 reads TGCGCCAGCAGTTTGGGGCAGAATGAGCAGTTCTTC. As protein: CASSLGQNEQFF.

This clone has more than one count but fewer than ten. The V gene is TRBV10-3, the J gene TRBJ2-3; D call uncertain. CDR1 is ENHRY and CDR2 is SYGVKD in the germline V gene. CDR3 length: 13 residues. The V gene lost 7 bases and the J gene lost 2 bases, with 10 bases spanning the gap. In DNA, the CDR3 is TGTGCCATCATCGCAGATTTCACAGATACGCAGTATTTT. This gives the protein CAIIADFTDTQYF.

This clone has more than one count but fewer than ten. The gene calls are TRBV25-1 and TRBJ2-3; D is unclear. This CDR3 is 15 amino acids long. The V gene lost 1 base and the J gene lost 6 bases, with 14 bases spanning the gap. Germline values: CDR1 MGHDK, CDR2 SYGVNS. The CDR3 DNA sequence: TGTGCCAGCAGTGAATTTGGGAAGGCCAAGGATACGCAGTATTTT. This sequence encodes CASSEFGKAKDTQYF.

The CDR3 DNA follows: TGTGCCAGCAGCTTGGTGGATCGGCAGCCCACAGATACGCAGTATTTT. Residues: CASSLVDRQPTDTQYF. This chain connects TRBV5-6 to TRBJ2-3; D gene uncertain. Deletions cut 0 bases from V and 2 bases from J, with 13 bases between. The length of the CDR3 is 16 residues. Germline V gives CDR1 SGHDT, CDR2 YYEEEE.

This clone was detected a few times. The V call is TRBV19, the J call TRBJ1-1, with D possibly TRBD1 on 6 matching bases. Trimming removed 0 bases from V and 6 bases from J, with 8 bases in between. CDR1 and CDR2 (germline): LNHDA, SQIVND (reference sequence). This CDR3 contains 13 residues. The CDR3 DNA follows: TGTGCCAGTAGTATAGATTGGGGGCCTGAAGCTTTCTTT. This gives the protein CASSIDWGPEAFF. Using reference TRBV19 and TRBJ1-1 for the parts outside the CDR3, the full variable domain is DGGITQSPKYLFRKEGQNVTLSCEQNLNHDAMYWYRQDPGQGLRLIYYSQIVNDFQKGDIAEGYSVSREKKESFPLTVTSAQKNPTAFYLCASSIDWGPEAFFGQGTRLTVV.